The rows below give T cell receptor beta chains drawn from one sample of a study of blood T cell repertoires in COVID-19. Assay: immunoSEQ multiplex PCR; the TCRdb copy retains only in-frame clones and omits some. The sample carries roughly 100,000 clones, roughly 80% recorded once. The source material was peripheral blood. These receptors were obtained from a woman older than 75 with acute or convalescent COVID-19. Both conserved end residues are part of each CDR3.

>TRBJ1-5|TRBV28
CASSFPSGTGGNQPQHF
>TRBJ2-6|TRBV3-1/TRBV3-2
CASSQDLGGRHSGANVLTF
>TRBJ1-5|TRBV27
CASSGTGGYQPQHF
>TRBJ2-1|TRBV29-1
CSVLSGRASNEQFF
>TRBJ2-1|TRBV15
CATSREGPGGSSYNEQFF
>TRBJ1-2|TRBV5-8
CASSFLSSRVRGYTF
>TRBJ1-1|TRBV6-6
CASSPRRWNTEAFF
>TRBJ2-1|TRBV15
CATSRDFYNEQFF
>TRBJ2-1|TRBV7-9
CASSSGQGPGDNEQFF
>TRBJ2-6|TRBV10-2
CASSELAGVRAGANVLTF
>TRBJ2-1|TRBV5-1
CASSSGTSGIDEQFF
>TRBJ1-4|TRBV28
CASSLTGGGEKLFF
>TRBJ2-5|TRBV5-4
CASSSPTGLETQYF
>TRBJ1-5|TRBV5-1
CASSFGGLGQPQHF
>TRBJ2-5|TRBV13
CASSFRRAGLETQYF